The text below deals with one T cell receptor (beta chain). Its antigen is undetermined. Sequenced by immunoSEQ multiplex PCR; TCRdb stores in-frame clones only, minus some. The table records tens of thousands of clones, around 76% of them present only once. The data originate from a study of PD-L1 blockade in urothelial cancer. Study in general: Each participant's history included 0 to 3 prior chemotherapy regimens. General study findings and limits: Tumor-linked clones in blood grew more by 3 weeks in durable-benefit patients.

Patients' cancers were locally advanced or metastatic urothelial carcinomas. All patients handed over anywhere from 1 to 8 samples, pretreatment and on-treatment. There are 19 residues in the CDR3. J gave up 0 bases and V 1 base, and 5 bases lay outside the gene matches. Germline V CDR1 and CDR2: LNHDA, SQIVND (reference sequence). The input for sequencing was PBMCs, taken around atezolizumab (anti-PD-L1) treatment. The clonotype comes from a man between 65 and 85 years old with urothelial cancer. V gene TRBV19 combines with J gene TRBJ2-4; the match to TRBD2 covers 14 bases. Here the CDR3 reads CASSIGRLAGGLAKNIQYF. CDR3 DNA sequence: TGTGCCAGTAGTATAGGAAGACTAGCGGGGGGGCTAGCCAAAAACATTCAGTACTTC.